One sample yielded the 20 T cell receptor beta chains listed below, sequenced in a study of regulatory T cells in long-lasting Graves disease. Stated time point: newly diagnosed GD, antithyroid drugs for less than 3 months. Preparation of the TCR library used RNA extracted from PBMCs. Library construction for TCR beta used iRepertoire HTBI primers and Arm-PCR of CDR3 regions. In TCRdb, the multiplex PCR reads were re-called with MiXCR into one record per CDR3 protein. Among roughly 420,000 distinct CDR3 sequences listed, 15% were seen once. The material was peripheral blood mononuclear cells (PBMCs), obtained at new diagnosis, from a patient treated with antithyroid drugs. The receptors stem from a female donor with Graves disease.

J is TRBJ1-1 and V is TRBV12-3 or TRBV12-4; TRBD1 matches at 9 bases. This CDR3 has 15 residues. V was pared by 4 bases and J by 3 bases, with 6 bases of the junction left unmatched. In DNA, the CDR3 is TGTGCCAGCAGTTCGTTCGACAGGGGGTACACTGAAGCTTTCTTT. It translates to CASSSFDRGYTEAFF.

This clonotype was seen at least ten times. The chain combines TRBV7-9 with TRBJ2-7; perhaps TRBD1 as D (5 bases). The CDR3 spans 14 residues. V dropped 5 bases and J dropped 5 bases, with 16 bases sitting between them. In germline, CDR1 is SEHNR, CDR2 FQNEAQ (reference sequence). The CDR3 region is CASSTPATADEQYF. As DNA, the CDR3 is TGTGCCAGCAGCACCCCCGCGACAGCCGACGAGCAGTACTTC.

This clonotype was observed at least ten times. V gene TRBV7-9 combines with J gene TRBJ2-7; D gene ambiguous. This CDR3 contains 15 residues. The germline CDR1 and CDR2 sequences are SEHNR and FQNEAQ (reference sequence). V was clipped by 1 base and J by 7 bases, with 17 bases between them. CDR3 loop: CASSLEPRATEEQYF. DNA for the CDR3: TGTGCCAGCAGCTTAGAACCCCGGGCGACTGAGGAGCAGTACTTC.

This clonotype was recorded a few times. CDR3 sequence reads: CASSYLYEQFF. In DNA form, the CDR3 reads TGTGCCAGCAGTTACCTATACGAGCAGTTCTTC. The rearrangement links TRBV6-5 to TRBJ2-1; unclear D gene. The germline V gene encodes CDR1 MNHEY and CDR2 SVGAGI. This CDR3 region has 11 residues. The V end lost 2 bases, the J end lost 10 bases, and 6 bases lay between the germline ends.

This clonotype was recorded many times. A read error may be the cause here, since a much bigger clone is one base away. V gene TRBV6-2 or TRBV6-3 combines with J gene TRBJ1-5; 10 positions match TRBD1. The germline gives CDR1 MNHEY, CDR2 SVGEGT. The CDR3 runs 15 residues. Trimming took 5 bases from V and 1 from J; bases not matched to a gene: 2. The CDR3 region has the DNA TGTGCCAGCAGTGACAGGGGGCAAAGCAATCAGCCCCAGCATTTT. Translated, it gives CASSDRGQSNQPQHF.

The chain recombines TRBV9 with TRBJ2-1; D may match TRBD1 or TRBD2 (6 bases each). Germline CDR1 SGDLS, CDR2 YYNGEE. The CDR3 length is 15 residues. Trimming removed 1 base from V and 8 bases from J, with 16 bases in between. CDR3 residues: CASSVKGGTLDEQFF. In DNA, the CDR3 is TGTGCCAGCAGCGTAAAAGGGGGGACGTTGGATGAGCAGTTCTTC. Full variable domain (remainder filled in from reference TRBV9 and TRBJ2-1): DSGVTQTPKHLITATGQRVTLRCSPRSGDLSVYWYQQSLDQGLQFLIQYYNGEERAKGNILERFSAQQFPDLHSELNLSSLELGDSALYFCASSVKGGTLDEQFFGPGTRLTVL.

This clonotype has ten or more counts. The chain carries TRBV5-1 and TRBJ2-3; TRBD2 agrees at 11 bases. Germline V gene data show CDR1 as SGHRS and CDR2 as YFSETQ. Trimming cost V 2 bases and J 1 base; bases outside gene matches: 3. CDR3 length: 16 amino acids. The CDR3 sequence is CASSFTSGGRTDTQYF. For the CDR3, the DNA is TGCGCCAGCAGCTTTACTAGCGGGGGACGCACAGATACGCAGTATTTT.

The chain combines TRBV27 with TRBJ2-6, with 7 bases matching TRBD2. Unmatched junction bases numbered 10, after V lost 4 bases and J lost 4 bases. CDR1 MNHEY and CDR2 SMNVEV come from the germline V gene (reference sequence). The CDR3 extends over 17 amino acids. The CDR3 protein is CASSSPGGLGGANVLTF. In DNA form, the CDR3 reads TGTGCCAGCAGTTCGCCGGGAGGTCTGGGAGGGGCCAACGTCCTGACTTTC. The entire variable domain, with the rest obtained from reference TRBV27 and TRBJ2-6, is as follows: EAQVTQNPRYLITVTGKKLTVTCSQNMNHEYMSWYRQDPGLGLRQIYYSMNVEVTDKGDVPEGYKVSRKEKRNFPLILESPSPNQTSLYFCASSSPGGLGGANVLTFGAGSRLTVL.

The V gene is TRBV7-9, the J gene TRBJ2-3, with 9 bases lining up with TRBD2. Germline V gene data show CDR1 as SEHNR and CDR2 as FQNEAQ (reference sequence). The J segment lost 3 bases and the V segment lost 7 bases, leaving 8 bases of the junction unmatched. This CDR3 has 15 residues. CDR3 coding DNA: TGTGCCAGCATTCGCGGGGGGGGGCCTACAGATACGCAGTATTTT. Residues: CASIRGGGPTDTQYF.

This clonotype was found many times. The chain uses TRBV7-2 and TRBJ2-3; D could derive from TRBD1 or TRBD2 (6 bases each). The germline V gene encodes CDR1 SGHTA and CDR2 FQGNSA. CDR3 length: 15 residues. V was cut by 5 bases and J by 5 bases, with 17 bases left in between. CDR3 coding DNA: TGTGCCAGCAGCCCACGAGGGGGGCTGAGAGATACGCAGTATTTT. Translation gives CASSPRGGLRDTQYF.

The rearrangement links TRBV3-1 to TRBJ2-5; the match to TRBD2 covers 8 bases. This CDR3 comprises 17 residues. In germline, CDR1 is LGHDT, CDR2 YNNKEL (reference sequence). Germline trimming cut 0 bases from V and 1 base from J; bases unmatched to any gene: 7. The CDR3 bases are TGTGCCAGCAGCCAAGATCGGGGGGGGGATCTCCAAGAGACCCAGTACTTC. As protein: CASSQDRGGDLQETQYF.

This clonotype was observed at least ten times. This rearrangement joins TRBV7-2 to TRBJ2-5; 11 bases agree with TRBD2. There are 15 residues in the CDR3. CDR1 and CDR2 from the germline V gene are SGHTA and FQGNSA. V trimming: 2 bases; J trimming: 5 bases; junction bases outside the gene matches: 4. CDR3 sequence: CASSLRLAGGETQYF. DNA for the CDR3: TGTGCCAGCAGCTTACGCCTAGCGGGAGGTGAGACCCAGTACTTC. The full variable domain, its missing parts supplied by reference TRBV7-2 and TRBJ2-5, is GAGVSQSPSNKVTEKGKDVELRCDPISGHTALYWYRQSLGQGLEFLIYFQGNSAPDKSGLPSDRFSAERTGGSVSTLTIQRTQQEDSAVYLCASSLRLAGGETQYFGPGTRLLVL.

To note about this clonotype: Being one base from a much bigger clone, this may be a read error. V is TRBV18 and J is TRBJ2-7; 7 bases align to TRBD1. Germline CDR1 KGHSH, CDR2 LQKENI. The CDR3 contains 14 residues. This CDR3 is CASSRGQRSYERYF. The CDR3 nucleotides read TGTGCCAGCTCAAGGGGACAGCGCTCCTACGAGCGGTACTTC.

This clonotype was counted many times. The chain is built from TRBV24-1 and TRBJ2-7, with D possibly being TRBD2 (5 bases). The CDR3 extends over 12 amino acids. V was clipped by 3 bases and J by 6 bases, with 8 bases between them. Germline-derived CDR1 and CDR2 are KGHDR and SFDVKD. As DNA, the CDR3 is TGTGCCACCAGTGATCCTGAGGGCGAGCAGTACTTC. It translates to CATSDPEGEQYF.

Ten or more counts support this clonotype. The chain carries TRBV20-1 and TRBJ2-1; possibly TRBD1 or TRBD2 for D (5 bases each). This CDR3 is 16 amino acids long. Trimming cost V 3 bases and J 7 bases, with 22 bases left between them. The germline V gene has CDR1 DFQATT and CDR2 SNEGSKA (reference sequence). This CDR3 is CSASGAPDSFGNEQFF. The CDR3 bases are TGCAGTGCTAGCGGGGCTCCGGATAGCTTTGGGAATGAGCAGTTCTTC.

As for this clonotype: This CDR3 fails to terminate in the conserved phenylalanine or tryptophan, so it likely reflects a read error. This chain joins TRBV6-1 and TRBJ1-1; possible D gene TRBD1, 5 bases. The CDR3 spans 15 residues. Germline-derived CDR1 and CDR2 are MNHNS and SASEGT. Trimming removed 6 bases from V and 1 base from J, with 15 bases in between. CDR3 in amino acids: CASSPSLGRNTEAFL. As DNA, the CDR3 is TGTGCCAGCAGCCCCTCCCTGGGGCGGAACACTGAAGCTTTCCTT.

This clonotype occurred many times. This chain connects TRBV3-1 to TRBJ1-1, with unresolved D. Germline CDR1 is LGHDT and CDR2 is YNNKEL (reference sequence). The V end was cut by 0 bases, the J end by 0 bases, with 14 bases between. CDR3 length equals 17 residues. CDR3 coding DNA: TGTGCCAGCAGCCAAGAGCTTGCCAGGACGGTGAACACTGAAGCTTTCTTT. The encoded protein is CASSQELARTVNTEAFF.

This clonotype was counted only a few times. The rearrangement links TRBV6-2 or TRBV6-3 to TRBJ2-1, with 13 bases that match TRBD2. Germline assignment: CDR1 MNHEY and CDR2 SVGEGT. V shed 6 bases, J shed 6 bases, and the junction held 11 bases outside the gene matches. There are 17 residues in the CDR3. The CDR3 nucleotides are TGTGCCAGCAGCCCCGGGACTAGCGGGAACTCCGGCAATGAGCAGTTCTTC. Its protein is CASSPGTSGNSGNEQFF.

This clonotype came up many times. V gene TRBV13 combines with J gene TRBJ1-4; no clear D gene. CDR1 and CDR2 (germline): PRHDT, FYEKMQ (reference sequence). CDR3 length equals 15 residues. V was cut by 5 bases and J by 7 bases, with 17 bases left in between. CDR3 sequence (DNA): TGTGCCAGCAGCATTGCGAAGGGTCGGGGTGAAAAACTGTTTTTT. It is translated as CASSIAKGRGEKLFF. Full variable domain (outside the CDR3, taken from reference TRBV13 and TRBJ1-4): AAGVIQSPRHLIKEKRETATLKCYPIPRHDTVYWYQQGPGQDPQFLISFYEKMQSDKGSIPDRFSAQQFSDYHSELNMSSLELGDSALYFCASSIAKGRGEKLFFGSGTQLSVL.

The V gene is TRBV7-3, the J gene TRBJ2-6, with D perhaps being TRBD1 or TRBD2 (5 bases each). Trimming shortened V by 6 bases and J by 2 bases, and 20 bases separated the two germline ends. The CDR3 contains 18 residues. Per germline, CDR1 SGHTA and CDR2 FQGTGA. The CDR3 DNA sequence: TGTGCCAGCAGGGCATTCTTTGGTCAGGGACCTGGGGCCAACGTCCTGACTTTC. This translates into CASRAFFGQGPGANVLTF.